Listed here is a single TCR beta chain. The source of the sample is a study of identical twins. From the 5' RACE reads, TCRdb called clonotypes with MiXCR, one entry per CDR3 protein. The table includes roughly 250,000 distinct CDR3 sequences, around 15% detected once. The donors were all healthy and Caucasian. The receptor was derived from a woman aged 18 to 35 in good health. Sequenced: memory (CD45RO+) T cells sorted from blood.

The CDR3 coding sequence is TGCAGCGTGGACAGGGGTGGTGGCTACACCTTC. The encoded protein is CSVDRGGGYTF. This sequence joins TRBV29-1 and TRBJ1-2; 9 nucleotides align to TRBD1. The CDR3 extends over 11 amino acids. CDR1 SQVTM and CDR2 ANQGSEA come from the germline V gene. Trimming removed 6 bases from V and 7 bases from J; junction bases left unmatched: 3.